This T cell receptor beta chain was sequenced during a study of shared clonotypes between healthy human individuals. The ends were cut back, 6 bases at V and 4 bases at J, with 10 bases in the middle. The CDR3 is 13 residues long. CDR1 MGHDK and CDR2 SYGVNS come from the germline V gene. Clones were read by immunoSEQ multiplex PCR, and TCRdb kept only the in-frame ones, dropping some. The sample includes 1.6 million or so clones, 98% to 99% of them seen just once. The chain combines TRBV25-1 with TRBJ2-1; D is unresolved. The specimen was naive CD4+ T cells sorted from blood. As to subset: CD45RA+ positively selected. The TCR sequence derives from a man aged 25-40 years in good health. CDR3 nucleotide sequence: TGTGCCAGCAGCGAGAATGTATACAATGAGCAGTTCTTC. It yields the protein CASSENVYNEQFF.